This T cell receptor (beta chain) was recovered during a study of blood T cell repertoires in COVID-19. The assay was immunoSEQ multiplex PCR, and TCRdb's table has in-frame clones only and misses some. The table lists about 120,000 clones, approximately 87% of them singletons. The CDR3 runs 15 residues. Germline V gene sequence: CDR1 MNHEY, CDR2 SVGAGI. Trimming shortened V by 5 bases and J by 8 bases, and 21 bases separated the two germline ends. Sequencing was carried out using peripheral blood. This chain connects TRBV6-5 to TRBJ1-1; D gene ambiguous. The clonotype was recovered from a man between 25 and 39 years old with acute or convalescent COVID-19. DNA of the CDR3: TGTGCCAGCAGTAAAACCGACACCGCGTTAGGAGAAGCTTTCTTT. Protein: CASSKTDTALGEAFF.